This TCR beta chain was retrieved from a study of T-cell memory formation after mild COVID-19. Germline CDR1 is SGHRS and CDR2 is YFSETQ. The CDR3 is made up of 16 amino acids. V lost 0 bases and J lost 6; bases outside the gene matches: 6. TCRdb fed the 5' RACE reads into MiXCR, producing one record per CDR3 protein. The data show about 270,000 distinct CDR3 sequences, about 16% seen once. This clonotype was seen only a few times. The receptor's source is a man younger than 30 who had mild COVID-19 (a few samples of this study predate the infection). Cell type and time point are not known. V is TRBV5-1 and J is TRBJ2-3; 11 bases agree with TRBD2. What was sequenced was PBMCs or a T cell subset sorted from them (not recorded which). This CDR3 is CASSLALAGGLDTQYF. The CDR3 nucleotides are TGCGCCAGCAGCTTGGCCCTAGCGGGGGGCCTGGATACGCAGTATTTT.